This section outlines one T cell receptor (beta chain) sequence together with its context. Its antigen has not been determined. The input lacks base qualities; no much larger clone sits a single base away. CDR1 and CDR2 were assigned from the germline V gene (reference sequence) as LNHNV and YYDKDF. V is cut by 1 base and J by 10 bases, and the space between the germline ends is 14 bases. The CDR3, cysteine through phenylalanine, is 13 amino acids long. CDR3 DNA only is kept here, 39 bases in frame from base 1. These data are taken from a study of T-cell memory formation after mild COVID-19 (dated by TCRdb to the early 2020s). Looking at the study overall: TCR sequence clusters from the two donors were largely donor specific. In a couple of donors, T-cell clones that expanded and contracted after mild COVID-19 were tracked by sequencing TCRalpha and TCRbeta repertoires over time. Two young, previously healthy adult volunteers made up the cohort, one male and one female.

What the work shows at the level of the full study, not this receptor alone: The detection of some responding clones in pre-infection memory suggests that pre-existing cross-reactive memory T cells joined the SARS-CoV-2 response. Only a couple of mild cases were covered by the study, and larger cohorts that include severe cases with pre-infection samples were considered necessary. The second-wave clones that peaked on day 37 were not confirmed to be SARS-CoV-2 specific. Contracting CD4+ clones were located mainly in the CM and EM memory subsets, whereas CD8+ clones were found to be enriched in EMRA. Clones that contracted from day 15 to 85 showed balanced CD4/CD8 phenotypes, whereas a second wave of clones that expanded from day 15 to 37 leaned towards CD4+.

Reads for this sample came from an Illumina NovaSeq 6000. TCRalpha and TCRbeta cDNA libraries were built by 5'RACE with constant-segment primers, adding sample barcodes and unique molecular identifiers. RNA was extracted from every sample with Trizol reagent. Libraries were amplified in two PCR steps, with a second sample barcode and Illumina TruSeq adapters added in the second step. Libraries were sequenced on an Illumina NovaSeq with 2 x 150 bp paired-end reads. The paper's processing steps were these. The reads were demultiplexed and collapsed into UMI-guided consensus sequences using migec v1.2.7. With mixcr v2.1.11, UMI consensuses were aligned to TRA and TRB V and J templates and assembled into clonotypes. Clonotypes were classified as expanded or contracted when called significant by both edgeR and NoisET, with noise models trained on biological replicates. For edgeR calls, the thresholds were a false discovery rate-adjusted p below 0.01 and a log2 fold-change of 1. As an exploratory analysis of dynamics, PCA with hierarchical clustering was applied to max-normalized trajectories of the 1000 most abundant clonotypes. The CD4 or CD8 phenotype of responding clones was assigned using the separately sequenced CD4+ and CD8+ repertoires. TCRdb redid the processing of the public reads, applying fastp at Q25 and MiXCR, and retained in-frame beta chains. Duplicate CDR3 protein sequences are folded into a single record with the most common DNA and genes. What appears here as the V and J calls and clone size reflects TCRdb's work, not the paper's. This sample lists around 510,000 distinct CDR3 sequences; roughly a fifth were detected once. The top ten hold around 7.7% of the sample.

PBMCs were isolated by Ficoll-Paque density gradient centrifugation. The sequenced material came from PBMCs or a T cell subset sorted from them (not recorded which). The chain couples TRBV15 to TRBJ2-7; a tentative D call is TRBD2 (6 bases match). The receptor comes from an adult woman who had mild COVID-19 (a few samples of this study predate the infection). The sample titles of this study are shuffled in the database, so cell type and time point are left out; the donor was told from shared clones. The nucleotide sequence is given as TGTGCCACCAGCAGAGTGGGACTCCCTTATCAGTACTTC. This codes for CATSRVGLPYQYF.